This T cell receptor beta chain was sequenced during a study of blood T cell repertoires in COVID-19. The overall study: Samples representing acute and convalescent COVID-19 were sourced from the United States, Italy and Spain. T cells, B-cell-depleted T cells, or PBMCs provided the cDNA or gDNA that served as material.

Sequenced by immunoSEQ multiplex PCR; TCRdb stores in-frame clones only, minus some. Of approximately 230,000 clones in the sample, 70% to 85% are singletons; the top ten hold approximately 4.9%. The germline V gene encodes CDR1 SGHRS and CDR2 YFSETQ. With 4 bases removed from V and 2 bases from J, the gap between germline ends came to 14 bases. This CDR3 is built from 15 residues. The chain joins TRBV5-1 to TRBJ2-3; D unclear. Sequencing used peripheral blood. The TCR originated in a woman of 80 years or more with active or convalescent COVID-19. CDR3 residues: CASSEDPESTDTQYF. The CDR3 nucleotides read TGCGCCAGCAGCGAGGATCCAGAATCCACAGATACGCAGTATTTT.